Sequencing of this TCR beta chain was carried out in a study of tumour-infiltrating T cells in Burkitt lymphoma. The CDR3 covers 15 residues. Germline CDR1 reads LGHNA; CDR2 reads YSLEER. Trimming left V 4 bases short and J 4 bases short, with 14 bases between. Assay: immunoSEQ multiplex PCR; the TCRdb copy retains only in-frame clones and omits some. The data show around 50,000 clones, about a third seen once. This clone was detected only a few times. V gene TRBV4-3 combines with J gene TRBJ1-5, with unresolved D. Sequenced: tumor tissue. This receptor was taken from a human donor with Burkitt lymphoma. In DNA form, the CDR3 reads TGCGCCAGCAGCCCAGACATGGGTGGTAATCAGCCCCAGCATTTT. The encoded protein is CASSPDMGGNQPQHF.